These T cell receptor beta chains were read from a single sample in a study of identical twins. Each CDR3 protein is one row after TCRdb ran MiXCR on the 5' RACE reads. The sample carries fewer than 250,000 distinct CDR3 sequences, roughly 9.4% recorded once. Sequenced material: memory (CD45RO+) T cells sorted from blood. These receptors came from a woman between 18 and 29 years old in good health. The CDR3 runs from the conserved cysteine through the conserved F or W. The D gene is left open where the match is weak. Where a row states a size, it is once, few, many or the class of an expanded clone; other rows omit it.

TRBV7-2	many	.	TRBJ2-3	TGTGCCAGCAGCTGGTGGGACACCCCTCCCGCAGATACGCAGTATTTT	CASSWWDTPPADTQYF
TRBV5-1	.	.	TRBJ2-5	TGCGCCAGCAGACCGTCGGGGCGCCAAGAGACCCAGTACTTC	CASRPSGRQETQYF
TRBV18	.	TRBD1	TRBJ2-3	TGTGCCAGCTCACCAACGCAACAGGGGACAGATACGCAGTATTTT	CASSPTQQGTDTQYF
TRBV7-8	few	.	TRBJ2-5	TGTGCCAGCAGCTTAATCGAGACCCAGTACTTC	CASSLIETQYF
TRBV10-3	many	TRBD1	TRBJ2-3	TGTGCCATCAGTGGACCGGGACAGGGGCAAACAGATACGCAGTATTTT	CAISGPGQGQTDTQYF
TRBV5-1	many	TRBD1	TRBJ2-7	TGCGCCAGCAGCTTGGACCCCGGGACAGGGGCAAACGAGCAGTACTTC	CASSLDPGTGANEQYF
TRBV4-2	.	.	TRBJ2-1	TGTGCCAGCAGCCGAATAGTCATCAGTAACTTTGGGGCCCCCGACCGAGGCAGCAATGAGCAGTTCTTC	CASSRIVISNFGAPDRGSNEQFF
TRBV5-1	many	.	TRBJ1-3	TGCGCCAGCAGCTTGACAGGGCCCAACGACCCAGGAAACACCATATATTTT	CASSLTGPNDPGNTIYF
TRBV4-1	.	.	TRBJ2-5	TGCGCCAGCAGCCAAGTATCCTACGAGATGAGGACCCAGTACTTC	CASSQVSYEMRTQYF
TRBV10-3	.	.	TRBJ2-1	TGTGCCATCAGTGAGTTTTCGGGAGACGGAAATGAGCAGTTCTTC	CAISEFSGDGNEQFF
TRBV7-9	.	.	TRBJ2-3	TGTGCCAGCAGCAAAATAGACGGAGCGAGCACAGATACGCAGTATTTT	CASSKIDGASTDTQYF
TRBV2	.	TRBD2	TRBJ2-7	TGTGCCAGCAGCTCAGGACTAGCGGGGGGACCCTACGAGCAGTACTTC	CASSSGLAGGPYEQYF
TRBV12-3/TRBV12-4	.	TRBD1	TRBJ2-6	TGTGCCAGCAGTCTTACAGGGGGCGCTGGGGCCAACGTCCTGACTTTC	CASSLTGGAGANVLTF
TRBV12-3/TRBV12-4	many	.	TRBJ1-1	TGTGCCAGCAGTTACCGGACGGCGGGGGGCTTCTTT	CASSYRTAGGFF
TRBV4-1	.	TRBD2	TRBJ2-5	TGCGCCAGCAGCCAAGAAATAACCAGCGGGAGTGCCCGGACCCAAGAGACCCAGTACTTC	CASSQEITSGSARTQETQYF
TRBV20-1	.	TRBD1	TRBJ1-4	TGCAGTGGCCGGGACAGGGAAGAAAAACTGTTTTTT	CSGRDREEKLFF
TRBV12-3/TRBV12-4	few	TRBD2	TRBJ2-6	TGTGCCAGCAGTTTAGGACTAGCGGGACCCTCTGGGGCCAACGTCCTGACTTTC	CASSLGLAGPSGANVLTF
TRBV7-6	few	.	TRBJ2-5	TGTGCCAGCAGCCATACAGGGTCAAAGACCCAGTACTTC	CASSHTGSKTQYF
TRBV5-1	many	.	TRBJ2-5	TGCGCCACCGGCGATCCGGGGGAGAAAGAGACCCAGTACTTC	CATGDPGEKETQYF
TRBV12-3/TRBV12-4	.	.	TRBJ1-6	TGTGCCAGCAGTTTAAGGAGAGGGGGTAATTCACCCCTCCACTTT	CASSLRRGGNSPLHF
TRBV2	few	.	TRBJ2-5	TGTGCCAGCATGGTGTCGGTGTACCAAGAGACCCAGTACTTC	CASMVSVYQETQYF
TRBV20-1	few	TRBD1	TRBJ1-2	TGCAGTGCTAGGGGACAGGGAGCCCTCTATGGCTACACCTTC	CSARGQGALYGYTF
TRBV2	few	.	TRBJ2-2	TGTGCCAGCAGTGGGGACATATACACCGGGGAGCTGTTTTTT	CASSGDIYTGELFF
TRBV12-3/TRBV12-4	few	.	TRBJ1-1	TGTGCCAGCACCCTCAGACGGCGGAACACTGAAGCTTTCTTT	CASTLRRRNTEAFF